The 10 T cell receptor beta chains presented below share a single source sample, sequenced in a study of blood T cell repertoires in COVID-19. Only in-frame clones appear in the TCRdb table, and some are missing; sequencing was by immunoSEQ multiplex PCR. The table has about 110,000 clones, over 60% seen once; the top ten hold roughly 4%. Sequences were obtained from peripheral blood. These receptors all come from a man between 65 and 85 years old with acute or convalescent COVID-19.

This sequence joins TRBV10-1 and TRBJ2-5; tentative D call: TRBD1 (5 bases). V was clipped by 4 bases and J by 4 bases, with 10 bases between them. Germline lookup yields CDR1 WNHNN and CDR2 SYGVQD (reference sequence). The CDR3 is 13 amino acids. For the CDR3, the DNA is TGCGCCAGCAGTGCGTGGGGCGGAGAGACCCAGTACTTC. Translated: CASSAWGGETQYF.

The chain couples TRBV11-2 to TRBJ1-4; a weak D match, TRBD1 (5 bases). The germline V and J ends were trimmed by 0 bases and 1 base, with 12 bases remaining between them. The CDR3 runs 17 residues. Germline values: CDR1 SGHAT, CDR2 FQNNGV. The CDR3 nucleotides read TGTGCCAGCAGCTTAGATCTGGCAGGGCGAACTAATGAAAAACTGTTTTTT. Its translation: CASSLDLAGRTNEKLFF.

The CDR3 sequence: CASSPGDRFGEQYF. As DNA, the CDR3 is TGTGCCAGCTCACCAGGGGACAGGTTTGGCGAGCAGTACTTC. The chain combines TRBV18 with TRBJ2-7, with TRBD1 matching over 8 bases. The trim removed 2 bases at V and 6 bases at J, leaving 6 bases unmatched. Per germline, CDR1 KGHSH and CDR2 LQKENI. This CDR3 spans 14 amino acids.

V usage is TRBV6-5 and J usage is TRBJ1-1, with 10 bases fitting TRBD1. This CDR3 is 15 amino acids long. Looked up from germline, CDR1 is MNHEY and CDR2 is SVGAGI. V was clipped by 6 bases and J by 1 base; unmatched bases: 5. The CDR3 region is CASRPGTGANTEAFF. The DNA for the CDR3 is TGTGCCAGCAGGCCCGGGACAGGGGCGAACACTGAAGCTTTCTTT.

The chain has TRBV9 and TRBJ1-1; D remains ambiguous. The ends were cut back, 0 bases at V and 1 base at J, with 7 bases in the middle. The CDR3 totals 14 residues. CDR1 and CDR2 from the germline V gene are SGDLS and YYNGEE. This CDR3 reads CASSVVAENTEAFF. As DNA, the CDR3 is TGTGCCAGCAGCGTAGTCGCGGAGAACACTGAAGCTTTCTTT.

The chain has TRBV12-3 or TRBV12-4 and TRBJ1-1; D unclear. The V end was cut by 5 bases, the J end by 8 bases, with 9 bases between. This CDR3 is 11 amino acids long. For the CDR3, the DNA is TGTGCCAGCAGTCTCCTAAACGAAGCTTTCTTT. Translating gives CASSLLNEAFF.

V gene TRBV7-6 combines with J gene TRBJ2-1; the match to TRBD2 covers 10 bases. Germline V gives CDR1 SGHVS, CDR2 FNYEAQ. Unmatched junction bases numbered 8, after V lost 3 bases and J lost 9 bases. The CDR3 loop spans 15 amino acids. The CDR3 is CASSFSLAGEGEQFF. The CDR3 nucleotides read TGTGCCAGCAGCTTCAGCCTAGCGGGGGAGGGTGAGCAGTTCTTC.

The chain joins TRBV5-1 to TRBJ1-4; D possibly corresponds to TRBD1 (6 bases). This CDR3 contains 15 residues. Germline lookup yields CDR1 SGHRS and CDR2 YFSETQ. V lost 2 bases, J lost 4 bases, and 12 bases lay in between. The CDR3: CASSFGQTGNEKLFF. The CDR3 DNA is TGCGCCAGCAGCTTCGGACAGACGGGTAATGAAAAACTGTTTTTT.

The CDR3 protein is CASSYRTANTEAFF. The CDR3 nucleotides are TGTGCCAGCAGTTACCGGACAGCCAACACTGAAGCTTTCTTT. V gene TRBV6-5 combines with J gene TRBJ1-1, with D possibly TRBD1 on 6 matching bases. Germline V gives CDR1 MNHEY, CDR2 SVGAGI. Trimming cost V 2 bases and J 2 bases, with 9 bases left between them. This CDR3 spans 14 amino acids.

In DNA form, the CDR3 reads TGTGCCAGCAGCCAGGGGGCGGGGGTGTACAATGAGCAGTTCTTC. Its translation: CASSQGAGVYNEQFF. V and J are TRBV7-6 and TRBJ2-1, with a tentative D call TRBD1 (8 bases). V lost 5 bases, J lost 4 bases, and 15 bases lay in between. The CDR3 runs to 15 residues. From germline, CDR1 is SGHVS and CDR2 FNYEAQ.